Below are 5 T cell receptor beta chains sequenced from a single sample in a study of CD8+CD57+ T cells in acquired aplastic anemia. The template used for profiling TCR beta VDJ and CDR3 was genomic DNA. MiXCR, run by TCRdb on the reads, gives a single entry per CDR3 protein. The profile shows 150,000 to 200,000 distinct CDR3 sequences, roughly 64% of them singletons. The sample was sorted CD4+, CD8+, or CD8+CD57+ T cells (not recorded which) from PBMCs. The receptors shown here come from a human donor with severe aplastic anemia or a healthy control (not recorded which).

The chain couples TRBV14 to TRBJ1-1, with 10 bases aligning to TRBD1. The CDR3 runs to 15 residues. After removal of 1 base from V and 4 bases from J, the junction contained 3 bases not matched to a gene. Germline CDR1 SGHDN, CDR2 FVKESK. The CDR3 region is CASSQVRTGGTEAFF. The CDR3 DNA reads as TGTGCCAGCAGCCAAGTACGGACAGGGGGCACTGAAGCTTTCTTT. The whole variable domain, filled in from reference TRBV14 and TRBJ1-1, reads EAGVTQFPSHSVIEKGQTVTLRCDPISGHDNLYWYRRVMGKEIKFLLHFVKESKQDESGMPNNRFLAERTGGTYSTLKVQPAELEDSGVYFCASSQVRTGGTEAFFGQGTRLTVV.

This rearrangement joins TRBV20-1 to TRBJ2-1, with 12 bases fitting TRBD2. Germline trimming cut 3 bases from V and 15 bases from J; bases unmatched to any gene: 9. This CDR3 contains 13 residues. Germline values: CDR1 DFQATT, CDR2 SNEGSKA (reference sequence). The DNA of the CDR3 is TGCAGTGCTAGCCAGACTAGCGGGGGCCTAGGGTTCTTC. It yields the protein CSASQTSGGLGFF.

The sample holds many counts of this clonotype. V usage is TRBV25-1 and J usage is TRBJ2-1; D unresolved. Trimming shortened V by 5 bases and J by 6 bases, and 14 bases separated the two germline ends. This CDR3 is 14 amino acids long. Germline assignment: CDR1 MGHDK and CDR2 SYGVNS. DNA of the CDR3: TGTGCCAGCAGTCTCGCCGGAGATTCCAATGAGCAGTTCTTC. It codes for CASSLAGDSNEQFF.

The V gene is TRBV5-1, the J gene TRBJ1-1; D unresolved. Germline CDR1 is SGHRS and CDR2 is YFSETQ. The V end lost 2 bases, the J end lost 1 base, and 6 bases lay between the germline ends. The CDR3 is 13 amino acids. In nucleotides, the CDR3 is TGCGCCAGCAGCTTTACTTCGAACACTGAAGCTTTCTTT. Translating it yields CASSFTSNTEAFF.

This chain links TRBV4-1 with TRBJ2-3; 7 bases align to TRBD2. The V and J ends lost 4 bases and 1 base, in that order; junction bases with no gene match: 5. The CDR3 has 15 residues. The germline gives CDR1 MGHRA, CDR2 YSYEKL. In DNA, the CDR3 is TGCGCCAGCAGCCCCCCAGGGAGGGGCACAGATACGCAGTATTTT. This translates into CASSPPGRGTDTQYF.